The 16 T cell receptor beta chains given below trace back to one sample, sequenced in a study of blood T cell repertoires in COVID-19. TCRdb's table, derived via immunoSEQ multiplex PCR, lists solely in-frame clones and lacks some. Of approximately 180,000 clones in the sample, 76% are singletons; the top ten hold around a sixth. The source material was PBMCs or T cells enriched from blood (not recorded which). These receptors originate from a woman aged 45-65 years with acute COVID-19.

The chain links TRBV4-1 to TRBJ1-1; D may be TRBD1 (5 bases). CDR1 is MGHRA and CDR2 is YSYEKL in the germline V gene. Trimming removed 0 bases from V and 1 base from J, with 9 bases in between. The CDR3 totals 15 residues. CDR3 loop: CASSQDRQQNTEAFF. DNA of the CDR3: TGCGCCAGCAGCCAAGATCGACAGCAGAACACTGAAGCTTTCTTT.

Remarks on this clone: Other nucleotide sequences from this sample produce the same CDR3. V usage is TRBV30 and J usage is TRBJ1-5; D possibly corresponds to TRBD1 (5 bases). The CDR3 has 13 residues. The V end was cut by 0 bases, the J end by 6 bases, with 9 bases between. Germline V CDR1 and CDR2: GTSNPN, SVGIG (reference sequence). CDR3 coding DNA: TGTGCCTGGAGTGTAGTGGGGGGTCAGCCCCAGCATTTT. It yields the protein CAWSVVGGQPQHF.

The V gene is TRBV27, the J gene TRBJ2-2, with TRBD2 as a possible D gene (6 bases). The CDR3 runs 16 residues. In germline, CDR1 is MNHEY, CDR2 SMNVEV (reference sequence). V was cut by 3 bases and J by 4 bases, with 15 bases left in between. The CDR3 region has the DNA TGTGCCAGCAGTTTCGGGGGAACTAGCTTCACCGGGGAGCTGTTTTTT. Translation gives CASSFGGTSFTGELFF.

The chain recombines TRBV19 with TRBJ2-3; 9 nucleotides match TRBD2. The germline CDR1 and CDR2 sequences are LNHDA and SQIVND (reference sequence). V was pared by 0 bases and J by 3 bases, with 10 bases of the junction left unmatched. The CDR3 contains 18 residues. The CDR3 nucleotides are TGTGCCAGTAGTATAGATCGCGGAGCGGGGGGTAGGACAGATACGCAGTATTTT. It encodes CASSIDRGAGGRTDTQYF.

This clone was seen a handful of times. The rearrangement uses TRBV25-1 and TRBJ2-3; 7 bases are shared with TRBD1. After removal of 4 bases from V and 0 bases from J, the junction contained 1 base not matched to a gene. The CDR3 spans 14 residues. The germline V gene encodes CDR1 MGHDK and CDR2 SYGVNS. The CDR3 DNA is TGTGCCAGCAGTGCGACAGGGAGCACAGATACGCAGTATTTT. It translates to CASSATGSTDTQYF.

This chain uses TRBV28 with TRBJ2-7; D is perhaps TRBD1 (5 bases). Trimming pared 3 bases from V and 6 bases from J, leaving 12 bases between. CDR1 and CDR2 (germline): MDHEN, SYDVKM. The CDR3 extends over 13 amino acids. Here the CDR3 DNA reads TGTGCCAGCAGTTTTAACGACAGACGCGAGCAGTACGTC. This encodes CASSFNDRREQYV.

This rearrangement joins TRBV28 to TRBJ2-5; a possible D gene is TRBD2 (5 bases). Trimming removed 6 bases from V and 1 base from J, with 12 bases in between. This CDR3 is built from 14 residues. The V gene's germline CDR1 is MDHEN and CDR2 SYDVKM. For the CDR3, the DNA is TGTGCCAGCAGCCCGGGGTACGGCCAAGAGACCCAGTACTTC. Protein product: CASSPGYGQETQYF.

The rearrangement joins TRBV13 to TRBJ2-3; 7 nucleotides agree with TRBD2. Per germline, CDR1 PRHDT and CDR2 FYEKMQ (reference sequence). CDR3 length: 16 residues. The V and J ends lost 6 bases and 5 bases, in that order; junction bases with no gene match: 14. As DNA, the CDR3 is TGTGCCAGCAGAGAACCTAGCGGTCCGAACGGAGATACGCAGTATTTT. This translates into CASREPSGPNGDTQYF.

This chain links TRBV6-4 with TRBJ1-5, with D uncertain. V lost 6 bases to trimming and J lost 0 bases, with 15 bases between them. There are 16 residues in the CDR3. In germline, CDR1 is MRHNA, CDR2 SNTAGT. CDR3 amino acids: CASREAARYSNQPQHF. As DNA, the CDR3 is TGTGCCAGCAGGGAGGCAGCCCGTTATAGCAATCAGCCCCAGCATTTT.

The rearrangement links TRBV6-5 to TRBJ2-5; 8 nucleotides line up with TRBD2. V was pared by 2 bases and J by 5 bases, with 7 bases of the junction left unmatched. CDR1 is MNHEY and CDR2 is SVGAGI in the germline V gene. The CDR3 length is 15 residues. The CDR3 spells CASSYSLAGGETQYF. Written as DNA, the CDR3 is TGTGCCAGCAGTTACAGTCTAGCGGGCGGGGAGACCCAGTACTTC.

The chain employs TRBV15 and TRBJ1-1; D is perhaps TRBD1 (5 bases). V was clipped by 1 base and J by 7 bases, with 13 bases between them. Germline V CDR1 and CDR2: LNHNV, YYDKDF (reference sequence). The CDR3 extends over 14 amino acids. In DNA, the CDR3 is TGTGCCACCAGCAGAGGGGTGTTGGGACTTGAAGCTTTCTTT. Its protein is CATSRGVLGLEAFF.

This chain uses TRBV6-4 with TRBJ1-2; 11 nucleotides agree with TRBD1. Germline V gives CDR1 MRHNA, CDR2 SNTAGT. V was pared by 3 bases and J by 6 bases, with 12 bases of the junction left unmatched. The CDR3 spans 17 residues. CDR3 nucleotide sequence: TGTGCCAGCAGTGAGAATTTGGGACAGGGGGACTTGGATGGCTACACCTTC. Translating it yields CASSENLGQGDLDGYTF.

This clone was detected once. This rearrangement joins TRBV6-4 to TRBJ2-3, with 8 bases lining up with TRBD2. CDR1 MRHNA and CDR2 SNTAGT come from the germline V gene. The junction had 3 bases not matched to a gene; V was cut back by 4 bases and J by 0 bases. The length of the CDR3 is 15 residues. CDR3 DNA: TGTGCCAGCAGTGTGAGCGGGGGTAGCACAGATACGCAGTATTTT. This sequence encodes CASSVSGGSTDTQYF.

The rearrangement uses TRBV19 and TRBJ1-6; 7 positions agree with TRBD1. From germline, CDR1 is LNHDA and CDR2 SQIVND (reference sequence). The CDR3 covers 15 residues. The ends lost 4 bases at V and 9 bases at J; junction bases unmatched: 9. CDR3: CASSTLGTDISPLHF. The CDR3 DNA reads as TGTGCCAGTAGTACCCTCGGGACAGATATTTCACCCCTCCACTTT.

This chain links TRBV5-1 with TRBJ2-3, with D possibly being TRBD2 (5 bases). This CDR3 is built from 16 residues. Trimming pared 3 bases from V and 0 bases from J, leaving 14 bases between. The V gene's germline CDR1 is SGHRS and CDR2 YFSETQ. The CDR3 region is CASSWGDGLSTDTQYF. CDR3 bases: TGCGCCAGCAGCTGGGGAGACGGACTTAGCACAGATACGCAGTATTTT.

The rearrangement uses TRBV6-2 or TRBV6-3 and TRBJ2-7, with D perhaps matching TRBD1 (6 bases). This CDR3 has 16 residues. V was cut by 5 bases and J by 0 bases, with 17 bases left in between. Germline loops: CDR1 MNHEY, CDR2 SVGEGT. The CDR3 region is CASSLNRQASSYEQYV. In nucleotides, the CDR3 is TGTGCCAGCAGTCTTAATCGACAGGCCAGCTCCTACGAGCAGTACGTC.